This passage covers 27 T cell receptor beta chains from one sample sequenced in a study of identical twins. One entry per CDR3 protein, called by TCRdb with MiXCR from the 5' RACE reads. The data contain a few hundred thousand distinct CDR3 sequences, around a tenth of them singletons. The sample was also reused in another study, on yellow fever vaccine responses in identical twins.

The sample taken for sequencing was PBMCs. These receptors were collected from a woman aged 18-29 years in good health.

This clonotype occurred many times. The chain combines TRBV6-5 with TRBJ2-1; 14 bases map to TRBD2. The germline CDR1 and CDR2 sequences are MNHEY and SVGAGI. This CDR3 contains 16 residues. With V trimmed by 2 bases and J by 6 bases, 3 bases remained unmatched. The CDR3 spells CASSYGLAGGPNEQFF. The CDR3 DNA reads TGTGCCAGCAGTTACGGACTAGCGGGGGGTCCCAATGAGCAGTTCTTC.

There are a few counts of this clonotype. The rearrangement uses TRBV11-2 and TRBJ2-2; D assignment may be TRBD1 or TRBD2 (6 bases each). V lost 1 base and J 4 bases, leaving 25 bases between the germline ends. The CDR3 runs 20 residues. Germline lookup yields CDR1 SGHAT and CDR2 FQNNGV. This CDR3 is CASSLVRQPGASGSTGELFF. DNA of the CDR3: TGTGCCAGCAGCTTAGTCAGGCAGCCGGGGGCTTCGGGTTCCACCGGGGAGCTGTTTTTT.

The chain carries TRBV20-1 and TRBJ2-3; D may be TRBD2 (7 bases). There are 14 residues in the CDR3. CDR1 is DFQATT and CDR2 is SNEGSKA in the germline V gene (reference sequence). Trimming pared 3 bases from V and 4 bases from J, leaving 14 bases between. DNA for the CDR3: TGCAGTGCTAGCGATGCGGGGGCCTCAGATACGCAGTATTTT. Translated, it gives CSASDAGASDTQYF.

The table lists this clonotype with many counts. V usage is TRBV6-5 and J usage is TRBJ1-5; D is uncertain. The CDR3 covers 13 residues. Germline CDR1 and CDR2: MNHEY and SVGAGI. V was shortened by 0 bases and J by 6 bases, with 6 bases between the two germline ends. CDR3 nucleotides: TGTGCCAGCAGTTACTCGTACAGTCAGCCCCAGCATTTT. It codes for CASSYSYSQPQHF.

This clonotype was detected a few times. This chain uses TRBV4-3 with TRBJ2-7; D is perhaps TRBD2 (5 bases). Trimming left V 0 bases short and J 2 bases short, with 14 bases between. The CDR3 spans 16 residues. CDR1 is LGHNA and CDR2 is YSLEER in the germline V gene. The CDR3 DNA reads TGCGCCAGCAGCCAAGATGAGGGTATCTCCACCTACGAGCAGTACTTC. This encodes CASSQDEGISTYEQYF.

This clonotype was seen repeatedly, ten times or more. The chain carries TRBV6-5 and TRBJ2-7, with 7 positions matching TRBD1. The CDR3 runs 16 residues. The germline V gene has CDR1 MNHEY and CDR2 SVGAGI. The V segment lost 2 bases and the J segment 3 bases; nucleotides outside the gene matches: 10. CDR3 DNA: TGTGCCAGCAGTTACCGGGACAGCTTCTTGAGCTACGAGCAGTACTTC. It translates to CASSYRDSFLSYEQYF.

This clonotype was detected a few times. The rearrangement joins TRBV28 to TRBJ1-5, with D possibly being TRBD1 (6 bases). This CDR3 is 14 amino acids long. V dropped 7 bases and J dropped 3 bases, with 13 bases sitting between them. Germline values: CDR1 MDHEN, CDR2 SYDVKM. The CDR3 protein is CASKGVPTNQPQHF. DNA of the CDR3: TGTGCCAGCAAGGGGGTTCCCACCAATCAGCCCCAGCATTTT.

In its sample, this clonotype was seen a few times. The V call is TRBV12-3 or TRBV12-4, the J call TRBJ1-4, with D unresolved. The length of the CDR3 is 14 residues. Trimming removed 4 bases at V and 4 bases at J, with 10 bases between. This chain's CDR3 is CASSSAHSNEKLFF. The CDR3 DNA reads as TGTGCCAGCAGTTCTGCACACAGTAATGAAAAACTGTTTTTT.

Ten or more counts support this clonotype. This rearrangement joins TRBV20-1 to TRBJ2-3, with 12 bases identical to TRBD2. V was clipped by 5 bases and J by 1 base; unmatched bases: 7. The CDR3 has 16 residues. Germline V lookup: CDR1 DFQATT, CDR2 SNEGSKA (reference sequence). CDR3 amino acids: CSAEPRLAGGTDTQYF. The CDR3 coding sequence is TGCAGTGCTGAGCCTAGACTAGCGGGAGGCACAGATACGCAGTATTTT.

V usage is TRBV3-1 and J usage is TRBJ2-2; TRBD2 aligns across 7 bases. CDR3 length equals 15 residues. Unmatched junction bases numbered 1, after V lost 2 bases and J lost 1 base. Germline CDR1 and CDR2: LGHDT and YNNKEL (reference sequence). The CDR3 DNA reads as TGTGCCAGCAGCCAACGCGGGGGGAACACCGGGGAGCTGTTTTTT. Protein product: CASSQRGGNTGELFF.

The chain recombines TRBV29-1 with TRBJ2-7; tentatively, D is TRBD1 (6 bases). CDR3 size: 10 residues. The V gene's germline CDR1 is SQVTM and CDR2 ANQGSEA. V was pared by 5 bases and J by 6 bases, with 8 bases between. The CDR3 sequence: CSVLGGEQYF. DNA for the CDR3: TGCAGCGTTTTAGGGGGCGAGCAGTACTTC.

This chain joins TRBV6-5 and TRBJ1-6; D remains ambiguous. CDR3 length equals 14 residues. V dropped 7 bases and J dropped 5 bases, with 12 bases sitting between them. Looked up from germline, CDR1 is MNHEY and CDR2 is SVGAGI. CDR3 in amino acids: CASMFTANNSPLHF. The CDR3 coding sequence is TGTGCCAGCATGTTCACAGCTAATAATTCACCCCTCCACTTT.

The rearrangement links TRBV20-1 to TRBJ2-7; TRBD1 matches at 7 bases. V dropped 6 bases and J dropped 1; count of bases not matched to a gene: 18. Germline-derived CDR1 and CDR2 are DFQATT and SNEGSKA (reference sequence). The CDR3 contains 17 residues. The CDR3 is CSAVGNSGTVLSYEQYF. The CDR3 region has the DNA TGCAGTGCCGTAGGAAACTCCGGGACAGTCCTTTCCTACGAGCAGTACTTC.

The table lists this clonotype with many counts. The chain couples TRBV18 to TRBJ2-5, with D possibly being TRBD1 (6 bases). The CDR3 totals 15 residues. CDR1 and CDR2 from the germline V gene are KGHSH and LQKENI. V was clipped by 5 bases and J by 5 bases, with 18 bases between them. DNA for the CDR3: TGTGCCAGCTCAGGTGTGACAGGAAAGTTGGAGACCCAGTACTTC. This gives the protein CASSGVTGKLETQYF.

Only a few counts were recorded for this clonotype. The chain has TRBV3-1 and TRBJ2-1, with a weak D call TRBD1 (5 bases). Per germline, CDR1 LGHDT and CDR2 YNNKEL (reference sequence). Trimming stripped 5 bases from V and 6 bases from J, with 17 bases between. The CDR3 runs 15 residues. CDR3 in DNA: TGTGCCAGCAGCGCAGGCTTTTTAAGGGGCAATGAGCAGTTCTTC. Translated, it gives CASSAGFLRGNEQFF.

The table lists this clonotype with a few counts. The rearrangement links TRBV4-3 to TRBJ2-7, with 7 bases identical to TRBD2. The CDR3 consists of 17 residues. V lost 0 bases and J lost 1; bases outside the gene matches: 9. CDR1 LGHNA and CDR2 YSLEER come from the germline V gene. CDR3 protein: CASSQDQGGAGSYEQYF. The CDR3 coding sequence is TGCGCCAGCAGCCAAGATCAAGGTGGAGCGGGATCCTACGAGCAGTACTTC.

This clonotype was seen many times. This chain uses TRBV4-3 with TRBJ2-1, with D tentatively TRBD2 (5 bases). The CDR3 extends over 16 amino acids. Germline V lookup: CDR1 LGHNA, CDR2 YSLEER. V lost 1 base to trimming and J lost 2 bases, with 12 bases between them. The CDR3 coding sequence is TGCGCCAGCAGCCAAGCTCGCGGGCCTCCCTACAATGAGCAGTTCTTC. Translation: CASSQARGPPYNEQFF.

The chain couples TRBV11-2 to TRBJ2-1; 14 bases match TRBD2. The CDR3 extends over 14 amino acids. Looked up from germline, CDR1 is SGHAT and CDR2 is FQNNGV. V trimming: 8 bases; J trimming: 7 bases; junction bases outside the gene matches: 4. The CDR3 DNA is TGTGCCAGCGGACTAGCGGGAGGTTTAAATGAGCAGTTCTTC. Translated: CASGLAGGLNEQFF.

This clonotype was observed at least ten times. V usage is TRBV24-1 and J usage is TRBJ1-4; D possibly corresponds to TRBD1 (6 bases). The CDR3 is 17 residues long. Germline values: CDR1 KGHDR, CDR2 SFDVKD. V gave up 5 bases and J gave up 7 bases, with 22 bases separating them. In DNA, the CDR3 is TGTGCCACCAGTGTCCTTAAACGGACAGCAAATTCTGAAAAACTGTTTTTT. Its translation: CATSVLKRTANSEKLFF.

This chain links TRBV6-1 with TRBJ2-5; TRBD1 aligns across 11 bases. V was pared by 5 bases and J by 1 base, with 12 bases of the junction left unmatched. Germline CDR1 and CDR2: MNHNS and SASEGT. This CDR3 region has 18 residues. The CDR3 DNA reads TGTGCCAGCAGTCCTCTCTATCCGGGACAGGGGGGCCAAGAGACCCAGTACTTC. Encoded protein: CASSPLYPGQGGQETQYF.

This sequence joins TRBV12-3 or TRBV12-4 and TRBJ1-5; D is possibly TRBD1 (5 bases). The CDR3 is made up of 16 amino acids. V was pared by 10 bases and J by 0 bases, with 19 bases between. As DNA, the CDR3 is TGTGCCACCAAAATAGGGACCGAGTATAGCAATCAGCCCCAGCATTTT. Protein sequence: CATKIGTEYSNQPQHF.

This clonotype came up a few times. V usage is TRBV9 and J usage is TRBJ2-3; 8 positions match TRBD2. This CDR3 has 16 residues. The V gene's germline CDR1 is SGDLS and CDR2 YYNGEE. With V trimmed by 0 bases and J by 1 base, 4 bases remained unmatched. CDR3 in amino acids: CASSVGAGGGTDTQYF. In DNA form, the CDR3 reads TGTGCCAGCAGCGTAGGGGCGGGGGGCGGCACAGATACGCAGTATTTT.

The sample holds a few counts of this clonotype. The chain recombines TRBV7-9 with TRBJ2-5; D call uncertain. Looked up from germline, CDR1 is SEHNR and CDR2 is FQNEAQ (reference sequence). This CDR3 contains 15 residues. Trimming took 5 bases from V and 7 from J, leaving 20 bases between them. This CDR3 reads CASSGAGPLAGTQYF. CDR3 bases: TGTGCCAGCAGCGGCGCCGGGCCTCTGGCAGGGACCCAGTACTTC.

This clonotype was found a few times. This sequence joins TRBV7-2 and TRBJ1-1, with D possibly being TRBD1 (5 bases). The CDR3 totals 16 residues. Trimming stripped 1 base from V and 4 bases from J, with 16 bases between. CDR1 and CDR2 from the germline V gene are SGHTA and FQGNSA. The CDR3 spells CASSLVGQWGSTEAFF. The CDR3 DNA reads TGTGCCAGCAGCTTAGTTGGGCAGTGGGGGAGCACTGAAGCTTTCTTT.

Here the CDR3 reads CATSDDGQGSTDTQYF. CDR3 DNA sequence: TGTGCCACCAGTGATGATGGACAGGGGAGCACAGATACGCAGTATTTT. The chain is built from TRBV24-1 and TRBJ2-3, with TRBD1 matching 9 bases. The junction had 3 bases not matched to a gene; V was cut back by 3 bases and J by 0 bases. Germline values: CDR1 KGHDR, CDR2 SFDVKD. The CDR3 covers 16 residues.

This chain connects TRBV18 to TRBJ2-3; 8 nucleotides agree with TRBD1. The CDR3 extends over 16 amino acids. The V gene's germline CDR1 is KGHSH and CDR2 LQKENI. Germline trimming cut 3 bases from V and 2 bases from J; bases unmatched to any gene: 7. The CDR3 region is CASSPLGQGTTDTQYF. CDR3 DNA sequence: TGTGCCAGCTCACCCCTCGGACAGGGAACCACAGATACGCAGTATTTT.

For this clonotype: A much larger clone lies a single base off, so this may be a read error. The rearrangement joins TRBV10-3 to TRBJ2-4, with no clear D. Per germline, CDR1 ENHRY and CDR2 SYGVKD. The CDR3 spans 14 residues. The V end lost 0 bases, the J end lost 5 bases, and 8 bases lay between the germline ends. As DNA, the CDR3 is TGTGCCATCAGTGAGTCGTCTGAAGAAAACATTCAGTACTTC. Encoded protein: CAISESSEENIQYF.